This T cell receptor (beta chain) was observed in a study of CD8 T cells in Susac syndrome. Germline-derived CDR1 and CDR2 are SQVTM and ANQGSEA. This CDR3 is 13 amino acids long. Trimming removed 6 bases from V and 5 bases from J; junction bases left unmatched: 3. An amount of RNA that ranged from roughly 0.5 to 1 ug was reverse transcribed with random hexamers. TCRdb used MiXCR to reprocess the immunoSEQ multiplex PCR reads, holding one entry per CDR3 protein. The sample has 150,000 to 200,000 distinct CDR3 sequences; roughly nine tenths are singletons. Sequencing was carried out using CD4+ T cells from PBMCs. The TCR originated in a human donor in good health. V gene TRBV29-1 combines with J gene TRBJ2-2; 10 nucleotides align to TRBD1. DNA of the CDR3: TGCAGCGTGTGGACAGGGGGAACCGGGGAGCTGTTTTTT. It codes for CSVWTGGTGELFF.